The table lists the clone carrying this T cell receptor beta chain with a few counts. Antigen specificity is unknown. The CDR3 has 15 amino acids. Per the germline V gene, CDR1 is SGHAT and CDR2 is FQNNGV. V was cut by 0 bases and J by 4 bases, with 10 bases left in between. The sample originates from a study of T cells after yellow fever vaccination. In the study overall: SMART-Seq v4 Ultra Low Input prepared libraries from low-cell fractions. Findings of the study overall: Any FACS-sorted repertoire could hold abundant clonotypes that contaminate it from the bulk population. On re-exposure, the response was weaker but peaked faster, at day 5 versus 15. The booster saw the reappearance of most primary-vaccination clones (roughly 95% CD4, 88% CD8).

TCRdb independently ran MiXCR on the 5' RACE reads; one entry per CDR3 protein. The sample lists under 700,000 distinct CDR3 sequences, about 15% occurring once. The origin of this receptor is a man between 18 and 29 years old who received the YFV17D yellow fever vaccine. The source was PBMCs, collected about 5 days after the first yellow fever vaccination. The chain has TRBV11-2 and TRBJ2-1; perhaps TRBD2 as D (6 bases). The CDR3 nucleotides are TGTGCCAGCAGCTTAGAGTGGGGGAGGTACAATGAGCAGTTCTTC. Translation: CASSLEWGRYNEQFF.